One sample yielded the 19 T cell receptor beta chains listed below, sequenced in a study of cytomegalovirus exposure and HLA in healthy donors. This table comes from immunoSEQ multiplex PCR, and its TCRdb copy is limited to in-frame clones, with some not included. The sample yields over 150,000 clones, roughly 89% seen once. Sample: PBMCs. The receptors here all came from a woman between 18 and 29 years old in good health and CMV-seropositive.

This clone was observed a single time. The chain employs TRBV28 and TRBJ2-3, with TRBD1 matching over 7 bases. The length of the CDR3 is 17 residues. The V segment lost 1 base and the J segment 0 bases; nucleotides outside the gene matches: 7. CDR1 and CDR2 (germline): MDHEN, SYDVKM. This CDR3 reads CASSLSTRDRSTDTQYF. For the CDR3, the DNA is TGTGCCAGCAGTTTATCCACGAGGGACAGAAGCACAGATACGCAGTATTTT. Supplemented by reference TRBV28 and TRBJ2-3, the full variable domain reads DVKVTQSSRYLVKRTGEKVFLECVQDMDHENMFWYRQDPGLGLRLIYFSYDVKMKEKGDIPEGYSVSREKKERFSLILESASTNQTSMYLCASSLSTRDRSTDTQYFGPGTRLTVL.

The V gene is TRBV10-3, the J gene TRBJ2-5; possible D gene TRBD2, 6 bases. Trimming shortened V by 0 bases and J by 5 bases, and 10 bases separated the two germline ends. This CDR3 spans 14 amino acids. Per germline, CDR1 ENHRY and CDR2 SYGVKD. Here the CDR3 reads CAISESGGAETQYF. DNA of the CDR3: TGTGCCATCAGTGAGTCGGGAGGTGCGGAGACCCAGTACTTC.

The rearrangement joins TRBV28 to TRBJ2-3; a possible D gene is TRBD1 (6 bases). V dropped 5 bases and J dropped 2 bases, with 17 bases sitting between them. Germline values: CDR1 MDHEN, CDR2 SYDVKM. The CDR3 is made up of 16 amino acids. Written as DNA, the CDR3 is TGTGCCAGCAGTCCCCCTGGGGGCAGACCCACAGATACGCAGTATTTT. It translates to CASSPPGGRPTDTQYF.

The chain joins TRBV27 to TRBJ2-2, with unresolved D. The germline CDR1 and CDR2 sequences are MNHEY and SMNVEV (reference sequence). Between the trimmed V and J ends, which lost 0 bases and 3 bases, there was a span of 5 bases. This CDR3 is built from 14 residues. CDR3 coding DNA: TGTGCCAGCAGTTTATCCGGAGACACCGGGGAGCTGTTTTTT. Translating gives CASSLSGDTGELFF.

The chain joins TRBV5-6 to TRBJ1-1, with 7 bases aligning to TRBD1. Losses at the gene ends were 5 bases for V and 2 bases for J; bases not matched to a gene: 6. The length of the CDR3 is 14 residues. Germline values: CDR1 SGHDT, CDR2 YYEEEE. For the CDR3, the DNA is TGTGCCAGCAGACAAGACAGGGTTAACACTGAAGCTTTCTTT. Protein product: CASRQDRVNTEAFF. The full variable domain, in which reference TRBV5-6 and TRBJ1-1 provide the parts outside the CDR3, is DAGVTQSPTHLIKTRGQQVTLRCSPKSGHDTVSWYQQALGQGPQFIFQYYEEEERQRGNFPDRFSGHQFPNYSSELNVNALLLGDSALYLCASRQDRVNTEAFFGQGTRLTVV.

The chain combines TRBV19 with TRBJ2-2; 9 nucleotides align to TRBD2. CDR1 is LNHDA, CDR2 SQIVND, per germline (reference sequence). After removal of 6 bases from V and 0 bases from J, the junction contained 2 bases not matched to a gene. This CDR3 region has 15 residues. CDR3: CASRRLAANTGELFF. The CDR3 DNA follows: TGTGCCAGTAGGAGACTAGCGGCGAACACCGGGGAGCTGTTTTTT.

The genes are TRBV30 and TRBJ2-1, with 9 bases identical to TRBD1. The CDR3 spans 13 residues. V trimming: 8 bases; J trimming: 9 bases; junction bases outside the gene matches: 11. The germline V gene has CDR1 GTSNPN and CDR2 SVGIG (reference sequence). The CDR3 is CAHTGQGSVEQFF. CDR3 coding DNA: TGTGCCCATACGGGACAGGGTTCCGTTGAGCAGTTCTTC. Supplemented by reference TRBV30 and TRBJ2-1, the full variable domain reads SQTIHQWPATLVQPVGSPLSLECTVEGTSNPNLYWYRQAAGRGLQLLFYSVGIGQISSEVPQNLSASRPQDRQFILSSKKLLLSDSGFYLCAHTGQGSVEQFFGPGTRLTVL.

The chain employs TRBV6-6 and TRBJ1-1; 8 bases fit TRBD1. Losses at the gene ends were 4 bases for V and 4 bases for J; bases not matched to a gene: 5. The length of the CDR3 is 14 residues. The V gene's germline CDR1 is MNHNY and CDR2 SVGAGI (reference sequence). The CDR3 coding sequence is TGTGCCAGCAGTTCAGGACAGGGAGGCACTGAAGCTTTCTTT. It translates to CASSSGQGGTEAFF.

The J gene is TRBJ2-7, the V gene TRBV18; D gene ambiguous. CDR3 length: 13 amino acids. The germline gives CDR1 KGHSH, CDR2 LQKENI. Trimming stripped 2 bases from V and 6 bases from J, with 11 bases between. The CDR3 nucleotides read TGTGCCAGCTCACCAACCGCCCCAGGCGAGCAGTACTTC. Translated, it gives CASSPTAPGEQYF.

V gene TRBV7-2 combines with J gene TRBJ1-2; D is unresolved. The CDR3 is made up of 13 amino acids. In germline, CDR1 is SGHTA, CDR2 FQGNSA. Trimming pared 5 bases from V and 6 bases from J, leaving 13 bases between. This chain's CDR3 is CASSPETGDGYTF. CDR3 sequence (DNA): TGTGCCAGCAGCCCCGAGACCGGGGATGGCTACACCTTC.

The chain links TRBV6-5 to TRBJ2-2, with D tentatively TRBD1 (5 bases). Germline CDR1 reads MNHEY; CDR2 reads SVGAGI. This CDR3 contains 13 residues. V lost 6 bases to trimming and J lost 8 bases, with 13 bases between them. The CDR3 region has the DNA TGTGCCAGCAGGAGGACATCAGGGGGGGAGCTGTTTTTT. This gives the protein CASRRTSGGELFF.

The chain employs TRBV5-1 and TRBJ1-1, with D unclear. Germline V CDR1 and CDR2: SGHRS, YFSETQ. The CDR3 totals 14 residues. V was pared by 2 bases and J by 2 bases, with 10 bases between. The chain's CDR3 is CASSFPGPNTEAFF. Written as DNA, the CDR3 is TGCGCCAGCAGCTTTCCGGGTCCCAACACTGAAGCTTTCTTT.

The CDR3 DNA follows: TGTGCCAGCAGCTTAGGGCGGAGGGGCACCGGGGAGCTGTTTTTT. This translates into CASSLGRRGTGELFF. The gene calls are TRBV7-9 and TRBJ2-2, with a tentative D call TRBD2 (6 bases). This CDR3 is 15 amino acids long. V lost 1 base and J lost 4, with 10 bases in between. Germline CDR1 reads SEHNR; CDR2 reads FQNEAQ (reference sequence).

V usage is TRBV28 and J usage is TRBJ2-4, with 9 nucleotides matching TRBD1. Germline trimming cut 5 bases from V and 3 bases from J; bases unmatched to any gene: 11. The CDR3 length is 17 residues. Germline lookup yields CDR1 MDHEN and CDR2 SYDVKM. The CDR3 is CASSGQTGGFGKNIQYF. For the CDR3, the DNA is TGTGCCAGCAGTGGTCAGACAGGGGGTTTCGGCAAAAACATTCAGTACTTC.

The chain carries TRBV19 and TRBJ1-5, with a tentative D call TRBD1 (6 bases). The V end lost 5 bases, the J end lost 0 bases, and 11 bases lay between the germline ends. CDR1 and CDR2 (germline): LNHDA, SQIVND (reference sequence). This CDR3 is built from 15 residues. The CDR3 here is CASSPDRYSNQPQHF. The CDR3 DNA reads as TGTGCCAGTAGTCCGGACAGATATAGCAATCAGCCCCAGCATTTT.

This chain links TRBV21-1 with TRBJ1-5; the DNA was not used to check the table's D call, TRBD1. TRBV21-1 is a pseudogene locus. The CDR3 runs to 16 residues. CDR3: CASSKWDRGNNQPQHF. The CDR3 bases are TGTGCCAGCAGCAAGTGGGACAGGGGCAACAATCAGCCCCAGCATTTT.

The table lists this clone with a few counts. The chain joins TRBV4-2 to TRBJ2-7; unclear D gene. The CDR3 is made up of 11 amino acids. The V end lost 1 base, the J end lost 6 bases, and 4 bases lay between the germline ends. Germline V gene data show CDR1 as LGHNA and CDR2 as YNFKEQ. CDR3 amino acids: CASSQGAEQYF. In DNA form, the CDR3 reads TGTGCCAGCAGCCAAGGGGCCGAGCAGTACTTC.

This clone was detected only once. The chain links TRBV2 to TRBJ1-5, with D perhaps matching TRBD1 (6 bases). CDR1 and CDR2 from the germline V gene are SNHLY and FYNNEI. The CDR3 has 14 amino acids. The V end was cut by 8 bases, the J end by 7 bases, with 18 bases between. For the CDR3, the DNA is TGTGCCAGCCAAGGGGAGGGCGGGGGCCAGCCCCAGCATTTT. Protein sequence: CASQGEGGGQPQHF.

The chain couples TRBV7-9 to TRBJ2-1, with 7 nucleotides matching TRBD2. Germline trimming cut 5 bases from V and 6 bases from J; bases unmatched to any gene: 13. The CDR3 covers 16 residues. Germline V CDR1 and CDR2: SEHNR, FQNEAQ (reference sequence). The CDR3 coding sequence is TGTGCCAGCAGCCTTAGTCGTGGGACTACCCTCAATGAGCAGTTCTTC. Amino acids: CASSLSRGTTLNEQFF.